This T cell receptor (beta chain) was obtained from a study of cytomegalovirus exposure and HLA in healthy donors. General study findings and limits: The authors listed approximately 160 TCR beta chains as cytomegalovirus-associated.

The germline V and J ends were trimmed by 6 bases and 2 bases, with 13 bases remaining between them. Germline CDR1 is MGHRA and CDR2 is YSYEKL. There are 14 residues in the CDR3. The sample holds a few counts of this clone. Its antigen is still unknown. PCR was performed using 60 Vbeta and 13 Jbeta primers. In the original analysis: Later analysis identified approximately 80 million unique TCR beta chains, about 10 million shared. The protocol was immunoSEQ multiplex PCR, while the TCRdb copy is restricted to in-frame clones and leaves out a portion. V and J calls and clone size are given by that table; D and trimming were obtained from the DNA. The data show some 120,000 clones, about 66% seen once.

The TCR sequence derives from a man aged 30 to 45 in good health and CMV-seropositive. This rearrangement joins TRBV4-1 to TRBJ1-1, with D maybe TRBD1 (6 bases). The sample was PBMCs. The CDR3 DNA reads as TGCGCCAGCAGGATAAGGGGGAAAAACACTGAAGCTTTCTTT. Translating gives CASRIRGKNTEAFF.